This is a list of T cell receptor beta chains from one sample in a study of early T cells in non-severe SARS-CoV-2 infection. MiXCR, run by TCRdb on the 5' RACE reads, gives a single entry per CDR3 protein. The sample records approximately 50,000 distinct CDR3 sequences, over 7.5% being singletons. Sequenced: whole blood. These receptors all come from an adult who was a healthcare worker with PCR-confirmed SARS-CoV-2 infection or an uninfected control (not recorded which). CDR3s include the opening cysteine and the closing phenylalanine or tryptophan. D genes are given only for firm matches. Clone sizes are given selectively: once, few, many, or a class where the clone is expanded.

CDR3	DNA	V	J	size	D
CATSDLMGPAVQFF	TGTGCCACCAGTGACTTGATGGGACCTGCGGTGCAGTTCTTC	TRBV24-1	TRBJ2-1	-	-
CASSLPTSVGETQYF	TGCGCCAGCAGCCTCCCGACTAGCGTGGGTGAGACCCAGTACTTC	TRBV4-1	TRBJ2-5	few	TRBD2
CASSSSGSYNEQFF	TGTGCCAGCAGCTCTAGCGGGAGTTACAATGAGCAGTTCTTC	TRBV11-2	TRBJ2-1	few	TRBD2
CASSIGTSGANVLTF	TGTGCCAGCAGTATTGGCACCTCTGGGGCCAACGTCCTGACTTTC	TRBV6-2/TRBV6-3	TRBJ2-6	few	-
CASSLRLGRTDTQYF	TGTGCCAGCAGTTTAAGGTTGGGCCGCACAGATACGCAGTATTTT	TRBV28	TRBJ2-3	few	-
CASSQDLRDSYNEQFF	TGTGCCAGCAGCCAAGATCTCCGGGACTCCTACAATGAGCAGTTCTTC	TRBV3-1	TRBJ2-1	many	-
CSARAGTGF	TGCAGTGCTAGAGCCGGGACAGGGTTT	TRBV20-1	TRBJ1-5	-	TRBD1
CASSYQQGEQFF	TGTGCCAGCAGCTATCAGCAGGGTGAGCAGTTCTTC	TRBV7-2	TRBJ2-1	many	-
CASSLGGEQFF	TGTGCCAGCAGCTTGGGCGGGGAGCAGTTCTTC	TRBV7-8	TRBJ2-1	many	-
CASSSGLAGNIGTQYF	TGTGCCAGCAGCTCCGGACTAGCGGGAAATATTGGGACCCAGTACTTC	TRBV7-9	TRBJ2-5	few	TRBD2
CASSLLGSNYGYTF	TGTGCCAGCAGCCTCCTGGGGAGTAACTATGGCTACACCTTC	TRBV3-1	TRBJ1-2	few	-
CASSISGTGATNEQFF	TGTGCCAGCAGTATTTCCGGGACAGGGGCAACCAATGAGCAGTTCTTC	TRBV28	TRBJ2-1	many	TRBD1
CSVEALPSGSQNEQFF	TGCAGCGTTGAAGCTCTTCCGAGCGGGAGTCAGAATGAGCAGTTCTTC	TRBV29-1	TRBJ2-1	-	TRBD2
CASSFGLADYNEQFF	TGTGCCAGCAGCTTCGGACTAGCGGATTACAATGAGCAGTTCTTC	TRBV11-3	TRBJ2-1	-	TRBD2
CASSPQGALAGNTIYF	TGTGCCAGCAGTCCACAGGGGGCCCTCGCTGGAAACACCATATATTTT	TRBV12-3/TRBV12-4	TRBJ1-3	few	TRBD1
CASSLNLQTNTEAFF	TGCGCCAGCAGCTTGAATCTACAGACGAACACTGAAGCTTTCTTT	TRBV5-1	TRBJ1-1	few	-
CASRWTVNYGYTF	TGTGCCAGCAGGTGGACAGTGAACTATGGCTACACCTTC	TRBV11-2	TRBJ1-2	few	-
CASSVGGLEWKETQYF	TGTGCCAGCAGCGTAGGGGGGCTGGAGTGGAAAGAGACCCAGTACTTC	TRBV9	TRBJ2-5	-	-
CASSLTLGNEQFF	TGTGCCAGCAGCTTGACTCTCGGCAATGAGCAGTTCTTC	TRBV7-3	TRBJ2-1	-	-
CASSQRGAYEQYF	TGCGCCAGCAGCCAGAGGGGGGCCTACGAGCAGTACTTC	TRBV4-1	TRBJ2-7	many	-
CSAPPKHLANYEQYF	TGCAGTGCTCCCCCCAAACATCTAGCGAACTACGAGCAGTACTTC	TRBV20-1	TRBJ2-7	-	-
CAISGLAGGGNEQFF	TGTGCCATCAGTGGCCTAGCGGGAGGGGGCAATGAGCAGTTCTTC	TRBV10-3	TRBJ2-1	many	TRBD2
CASSWQGGNQPQHF	TGTGCCAGCAGTTGGCAGGGGGGGAATCAGCCCCAGCATTTT	TRBV28	TRBJ1-5	-	TRBD1
CASQGYNSPLHF	TGTGCCAGCCAGGGGTATAATTCACCCCTCCACTTT	TRBV28	TRBJ1-6	many	-
CASSPLLPGQGQETQYF	TGTGCCAGCAGCCCACTCCTTCCGGGACAGGGCCAAGAGACCCAGTACTTC	TRBV12-3/TRBV12-4	TRBJ2-5	-	TRBD1
CASSWIAVFDEQYF	TGTGCCAGCAGCTGGATAGCGGTTTTCGACGAGCAGTACTTC	TRBV7-2	TRBJ2-7	many	-
CSVDNRGNTEAFF	TGCAGCGTTGATAACAGGGGGAACACTGAAGCTTTCTTT	TRBV29-1	TRBJ1-1	-	TRBD1
CASSLTSIDEQFF	TGTGCCAGCAGTCTGACTAGTATAGATGAGCAGTTCTTC	TRBV28	TRBJ2-1	-	-
CASSELVDTGELFF	TGCGCCAGCAGTGAACTAGTCGACACCGGGGAGCTGTTTTTT	TRBV10-1	TRBJ2-2	many	-
CASSLGNSNQPQHF	TGTGCCAGCAGTTTAGGGAATAGCAATCAGCCCCAGCATTTT	TRBV12-3/TRBV12-4	TRBJ1-5	many	-
CASSRSRDIITDTQYF	TGTGCCAGCAGCCGTTCCCGGGACATTATCACAGATACGCAGTATTTT	TRBV2	TRBJ2-3	many	-
CAGITSSYNEQFF	TGTGCCGGGATCACGAGCTCCTACAATGAGCAGTTCTTC	TRBV6-2/TRBV6-3	TRBJ2-1	many	-
CASSWRALPPTNEQFF	TGCGCCAGCAGCTGGAGAGCCCTACCCCCCACCAATGAGCAGTTCTTC	TRBV5-1	TRBJ2-1	few	-
CASMGPNTEAFF	TGTGCCAGCATGGGGCCGAACACTGAAGCTTTCTTT	TRBV6-5	TRBJ1-1	-	-
CSARDGGQILYGYTF	TGCAGTGCTAGAGATGGAGGGCAGATCCTCTATGGCTACACCTTC	TRBV20-1	TRBJ1-2	medium-sized	-
CASSWKIPGQGSGSPLHF	TGTGCCAGCAGTTGGAAAATCCCGGGACAGGGGTCGGGTTCACCCCTCCACTTT	TRBV6-5	TRBJ1-6	few	TRBD1
CSVGTPRDTTYNEQFF	TGCAGCGTCGGCACGCCCCGGGACACTACCTACAATGAGCAGTTCTTC	TRBV29-1	TRBJ2-1	-	-
CASSLAGASDGEQYF	TGTGCCAGCAGTTTAGCGGGGGCTTCGGACGGCGAGCAGTACTTC	TRBV28	TRBJ2-7	-	-
CASSPRASGRWTEQFF	TGTGCCAGCAGTCCCCGGGCTAGCGGGAGGTGGACTGAGCAGTTCTTC	TRBV12-3/TRBV12-4	TRBJ2-1	-	TRBD2
CASSEDTNTGELFF	TGTGCCAGCAGTGAAGACACAAACACCGGGGAGCTGTTTTTT	TRBV2	TRBJ2-2	few	-
CASSLVARNYGYTF	TGTGCCAGCAGTTTAGTGGCCCGCAACTATGGCTACACCTTC	TRBV12-3/TRBV12-4	TRBJ1-2	-	-
CASSGGTGAYEQYF	TGTGCCAGCAGCGGGGGGACAGGGGCGTACGAGCAGTACTTC	TRBV3-1	TRBJ2-7	many	TRBD1
CASSPGIASTDTQYF	TGTGCCAGCAGCCCCGGGATCGCCTCCACAGATACGCAGTATTTT	TRBV7-9	TRBJ2-3	few	-
CASSPPVWRQNEEAFF	TGCGCCAGCAGCCCCCCCGTGTGGAGACAAAACGAAGAAGCTTTCTTT	TRBV4-1	TRBJ1-1	many	-
CASSFRDYNEQFF	TGTGCCAGCAGTTTCCGGGACTACAATGAGCAGTTCTTC	TRBV6-2/TRBV6-3	TRBJ2-1	medium-sized	-
CASSLEGRTQYF	TGTGCCAGCAGCTTAGAGGGAAGGACACAGTACTTC	TRBV7-2	TRBJ2-5	-	-
CASSPWVRGDEQFF	TGTGCCAGCAGCCCATGGGTCAGAGGCGATGAGCAGTTCTTC	TRBV5-6	TRBJ2-1	-	-
CASSRMAERYTEAFF	TGTGCCAGCTCACGAATGGCGGAGAGGTACACTGAAGCTTTCTTT	TRBV18	TRBJ1-1	-	-
CASSQEARGAFF	TGTGCCAGCAGCCAAGAGGCCCGAGGGGCTTTCTTT	TRBV3-1	TRBJ1-1	few	-
CASRTGGTGELFF	TGTGCCAGCCGGACAGGGGGCACCGGGGAGCTGTTTTTT	TRBV6-2/TRBV6-3	TRBJ2-2	many	TRBD1
CASSDTGQGSDEQYF	TGTGCCAGCAGTGATACGGGACAGGGGAGCGACGAGCAGTACTTC	TRBV6-1	TRBJ2-7	many	TRBD1
CASSPQGISTDTQYF	TGTGCCAGCAGCCCACAGGGGATATCTACAGATACGCAGTATTTT	TRBV3-1	TRBJ2-3	-	TRBD1
CASSPGVPGAGDEAFF	TGTGCCAGCTCACCAGGTGTTCCGGGGGCGGGAGATGAAGCTTTCTTT	TRBV18	TRBJ1-1	many	-